Below, 26 T cell receptor beta chains from the same sample are listed, as sequenced in a study of neurological immune-mediated disorders. The time point denotes: longitudinal time-point 3. MiXCR, run by TCRdb on the 5' RACE reads, gives a single entry per CDR3 protein. This table has 43,000 or so distinct CDR3 sequences, around an eighth appearing once. The sequenced material came from PBMCs. These receptors all come from a man aged 25 to 40 in good health.

This clonotype was found many times. The genes are TRBV11-2 and TRBJ2-1; D is undetermined. CDR1 is SGHAT and CDR2 is FQNNGV in the germline V gene. The germline V and J ends were trimmed by 4 bases and 3 bases, with 10 bases remaining between them. CDR3 length: 14 residues. The CDR3 loop is CASSSRADYNEQFF. CDR3 DNA sequence: TGTGCCAGCAGCTCACGTGCGGACTACAATGAGCAGTTCTTC. Looking up the rest from reference TRBV11-2 and TRBJ2-1 gives the full variable domain: EAGVAQSPRYKIIEKRQSVAFWCNPISGHATLYWYQQILGQGPKLLIQFQNNGVVDDSQLPKDRFSAERLKGVDSTLKIQPAKLEDSAVYLCASSSRADYNEQFFGPGTRLTVL.

This clonotype was picked up many times. V gene TRBV29-1 combines with J gene TRBJ2-5; either TRBD1 or TRBD2 may supply D (5 bases each). This CDR3 contains 14 residues. Deletions cut 3 bases from V and 5 bases from J, with 16 bases between. CDR1 and CDR2 (germline): SQVTM, ANQGSEA. The CDR3 bases are TGCAGCGTTGAGGAATTGGGGGTCGAGGAGACCCAGTACTTC. It is translated as CSVEELGVEETQYF.

This clonotype was counted at least ten times. V and J are TRBV6-5 and TRBJ2-1, with D tentatively TRBD2 (6 bases). Germline V CDR1 and CDR2: MNHEY, SVGAGI. Trimming removed 5 bases from V and 6 bases from J, with 14 bases in between. The CDR3 length is 14 residues. CDR3 sequence reads: CASSMSGWANEQFF. The CDR3 DNA follows: TGTGCCAGCAGTATGAGCGGGTGGGCCAATGAGCAGTTCTTC.

This clonotype was seen ten or more times. The genes are TRBV5-1 and TRBJ2-7; D is possibly TRBD1 or TRBD2 (5 bases each). The CDR3 covers 15 residues. The germline V and J ends were trimmed by 2 bases and 3 bases, with 15 bases remaining between them. Germline loops: CDR1 SGHRS, CDR2 YFSETQ. CDR3 sequence reads: CASSLGASLFYEQYF. In DNA, the CDR3 is TGCGCCAGCAGCTTAGGGGCTAGCTTGTTCTACGAGCAGTACTTC.

This clonotype came up many times. V usage is TRBV3-1 and J usage is TRBJ2-7; 11 positions agree with TRBD2. CDR3 length: 16 residues. Germline CDR1 and CDR2: LGHDT and YNNKEL (reference sequence). V dropped 4 bases and J dropped 4; count of bases not matched to a gene: 9. Here the CDR3 DNA reads TGTGCCAGCAGCCGAGGGGGAGCTAGCGGGAGGTACGAGCAGTACTTC. Translating it yields CASSRGGASGRYEQYF.

This clonotype was observed at least ten times. J is TRBJ2-3 and V is TRBV10-3; possibly TRBD1 or TRBD2 for D (5 bases each). The V gene lost 3 bases and the J gene lost 0 bases, with 10 bases spanning the gap. CDR1 and CDR2 (germline): ENHRY, SYGVKD. This CDR3 has 15 residues. CDR3 DNA sequence: TGTGCCATCAGTGATTTTGAGGGGAGCACAGATACGCAGTATTTT. Translation gives CAISDFEGSTDTQYF.

Many counts were recorded for this clonotype. The J gene is TRBJ2-3, the V gene TRBV29-1; tentatively, D is TRBD1 (6 bases). This CDR3 has 14 residues. Trimming took 3 bases from V and 4 from J, leaving 14 bases between them. CDR1 and CDR2 (germline): SQVTM, ANQGSEA. CDR3 in amino acids: CSVEAGAGADTQYF. The CDR3 region has the DNA TGCAGCGTTGAGGCAGGGGCGGGTGCAGATACGCAGTATTTT.

In this sample, this clonotype turned up many times. The chain has TRBV20-1 and TRBJ1-1; tentative D call: TRBD1 (5 bases). Deletions cut 4 bases from V and 10 bases from J, with 10 bases between. Germline CDR1 is DFQATT and CDR2 is SNEGSKA (reference sequence). This CDR3 comprises 10 residues. The CDR3 DNA reads as TGCAGTGCTATTGAGGGACGAGCTTTCTTT. Translated: CSAIEGRAFF.

This clonotype has ten or more counts. This chain links TRBV5-1 with TRBJ2-3, with D unresolved. V was cut by 4 bases and J by 1 base, with 7 bases left in between. The CDR3 runs to 13 residues. Germline V gives CDR1 SGHRS, CDR2 YFSETQ. The CDR3 DNA follows: TGCGCCAGCAGCCCCTCCCGCACAGATACGCAGTATTTT. Its protein is CASSPSRTDTQYF.

The chain combines TRBV28 with TRBJ1-5; unclear D gene. The V end was cut by 5 bases, the J end by 9 bases, with 17 bases between. Germline V lookup: CDR1 MDHEN, CDR2 SYDVKM. This CDR3 contains 14 residues. As DNA, the CDR3 is TGTGCCAGCAGTGTTCAGGCCGCGGCGGGGCCCCAGCATTTT. Protein sequence: CASSVQAAAGPQHF.

This clonotype was detected ten times or more. J is TRBJ2-1 and V is TRBV5-1; 11 bases are shared with TRBD1. CDR1 is SGHRS and CDR2 is YFSETQ in the germline V gene. This CDR3 comprises 14 residues. V shed 2 bases and J 8 bases; nucleotides not matched to a gene: 3. Written as DNA, the CDR3 is TGCGCCAGCAGCTTAGGACAGGGGGCTGATGAGCAGTTCTTC. This gives the protein CASSLGQGADEQFF.

This clonotype was detected many times. The chain has TRBV20-1 and TRBJ2-1, with TRBD2 matching 7 bases. Losses at the gene ends were 1 base for V and 0 bases for J; bases not matched to a gene: 6. The length of the CDR3 is 16 residues. CDR1 is DFQATT and CDR2 is SNEGSKA in the germline V gene (reference sequence). The CDR3 DNA is TGCAGTGCTAGAGGAACTAGCGACAGCTCCTACAATGAGCAGTTCTTC. Translated, it gives CSARGTSDSSYNEQFF.

The table lists this clonotype with many counts. The V and J genes are TRBV20-1 and TRBJ1-5; D is ambiguous. Germline V gene data show CDR1 as DFQATT and CDR2 as SNEGSKA (reference sequence). The CDR3 spans 14 residues. Between the trimmed V and J ends, which lost 6 bases and 2 bases, there was a span of 14 bases. The CDR3 region is CSARQLTGNQPQHF. In DNA form, the CDR3 reads TGCAGTGCGCGACAACTCACTGGCAATCAGCCCCAGCATTTT.

This clonotype was detected many times. The V gene is TRBV5-1, the J gene TRBJ1-6; D ambiguous. Per germline, CDR1 SGHRS and CDR2 YFSETQ. This CDR3 contains 17 residues. Trimming cost V 3 bases and J 9 bases, with 22 bases left between them. The CDR3 here is CASSWDDNPTQSSPLHF. As DNA, the CDR3 is TGCGCCAGCAGCTGGGATGACAACCCAACACAGTCTTCACCCCTCCACTTT.

This clonotype was recorded at least ten times. The V gene is TRBV6-5, the J gene TRBJ2-1, with TRBD2 matching over 10 bases. Trimming took 7 bases from V and 9 from J; bases not matched to a gene: 9. The CDR3 is made up of 14 amino acids. CDR1 is MNHEY, CDR2 SVGAGI, per germline. This chain's CDR3 is CASKGLAGAGEQFF. The CDR3 DNA is TGTGCCAGCAAGGGGCTAGCGGGAGCGGGTGAGCAGTTCTTC.

The sample holds many counts of this clonotype. The chain recombines TRBV29-1 with TRBJ2-6; D perhaps matches TRBD1 (6 bases). V was trimmed by 1 base and J by 1 base, leaving 11 bases between them. This CDR3 comprises 16 residues. Germline CDR1 and CDR2: SQVTM and ANQGSEA. CDR3 DNA sequence: TGCAGCGTTGAAGCTCACAGGGATTCTGGGGCCAACGTCCTGACTTTC. This gives the protein CSVEAHRDSGANVLTF.

This clonotype was found many times. This chain connects TRBV5-1 to TRBJ2-7; the match to TRBD2 covers 8 bases. The CDR3 extends over 17 amino acids. V dropped 4 bases and J dropped 3; count of bases not matched to a gene: 15. Per the germline V gene, CDR1 is SGHRS and CDR2 is YFSETQ. CDR3 DNA: TGCGCCAGCAGCCCTATAAAAGGAGCGGGAGAGGACTACGAGCAGTACTTC. Its protein product is CASSPIKGAGEDYEQYF.

This clonotype occurred a few times. The CDR3 coding sequence is TGTGCCAGCCACGACAATCAGGGGAATGGGCAGTACTTC. This sequence encodes CASHDNQGNGQYF. This chain links TRBV6-2 or TRBV6-3 with TRBJ2-7; tentatively, D is TRBD1 (6 bases). This CDR3 region has 13 residues. The V and J ends lost 8 bases and 9 bases respectively, with 20 bases between them. Germline CDR1 reads MNHEY; CDR2 reads SVGEGT.

This clonotype has a single count. A read error may explain this, as a much larger clone is one base away. CDR3 sequence: CASSPKGVEGGADTQYF. CDR3 DNA sequence: TGTGCCAGCAGCCCCAAAGGGGTAGAGGGAGGTGCAGATACGCAGTATTTT. V is TRBV7-2 and J is TRBJ2-3; TRBD2 is a possible D gene (6 bases). The CDR3 sequence is 17 residues long. Germline CDR1 SGHTA, CDR2 FQGNSA. Trimming removed 5 bases from V and 4 bases from J, with 22 bases in between.

This clonotype was counted at least ten times. This sequence joins TRBV12-3 or TRBV12-4 and TRBJ1-4; D perhaps matches TRBD1 (5 bases). V lost 7 bases and J lost 12, with 21 bases in between. CDR3 length equals 14 residues. CDR3 DNA: TGTGCCAGCACCCTGAGTGGGGGTGGGTACGAACTGTTTTTT. This sequence encodes CASTLSGGGYELFF.

This clonotype was counted at least ten times. The chain carries TRBV28 and TRBJ2-7; tentative D call: TRBD2 (6 bases). Trimming took off 6 bases at V and 7 bases at J, with 16 bases between the two ends. CDR1 is MDHEN, CDR2 SYDVKM, per germline. The CDR3 consists of 13 residues. CDR3 region: CASRLGTVLEQYF. The CDR3 nucleotides are TGTGCCAGCAGACTGGGGACTGTACTTGAGCAGTACTTC.

With regard to this clonotype: Just one base apart from a much larger clone, this may be a read error. The V and J genes are TRBV28 and TRBJ1-5; D uncertain. Germline V gene sequence: CDR1 MDHEN, CDR2 SYDVKM. V dropped 7 bases and J dropped 5 bases, with 15 bases sitting between them. This CDR3 has 14 amino acids. The CDR3 protein is CASTLSGHHQPQHF. For the CDR3, the DNA is TGTGCCAGCACCCTATCCGGGCACCATCAGCCCCAGCATTTT.

This clonotype showed up many times. CDR3 amino acids: CSVLEGPSGISTDTQYF. The CDR3 region has the DNA TGCAGCGTCCTAGAGGGCCCTAGCGGGATAAGCACAGATACGCAGTATTTT. This chain uses TRBV29-1 with TRBJ2-3; 9 bases are shared with TRBD2. The CDR3 length is 17 residues. V dropped 6 bases and J dropped 0; count of bases not matched to a gene: 13. From germline, CDR1 is SQVTM and CDR2 ANQGSEA.

The table lists this clonotype with many counts. In DNA form, the CDR3 reads TGTGCCAGCAGCTCACGGTCCGGAACTAATGAAAAACTGTTTTTT. Translating gives CASSSRSGTNEKLFF. The chain employs TRBV9 and TRBJ1-4; D not certain. In germline, CDR1 is SGDLS, CDR2 YYNGEE. This CDR3 is 15 amino acids long. Trimming shortened V by 4 bases and J by 1 base, and 11 bases separated the two germline ends.

In the case of this clonotype: A much larger clone lies one base from this, so it may be a read error. The CDR3 ends on some other residue instead of the conserved phenylalanine or tryptophan, so this is likely a read error. The chain recombines TRBV6-6 with TRBJ2-7; D is perhaps TRBD2 (7 bases). The CDR3 length is 11 residues. Trimming took 6 bases from V and 5 from J, leaving 8 bases between them. Germline V gene sequence: CDR1 MNHNY, CDR2 SVGAGI (reference sequence). CDR3 DNA sequence: TGTGCCAGCAGAGGGGGGGACGAGCAGTACTTA. Protein product: CASRGGDEQYL.

The chain is built from TRBV14 and TRBJ2-2; D unresolved. Germline V gene sequence: CDR1 SGHDN, CDR2 FVKESK. The CDR3 is 14 residues long. Trimming removed 2 bases at V and 1 base at J, with 5 bases between. The CDR3 loop reads CASSQMQNTGELFF. CDR3 DNA: TGTGCCAGCAGCCAAATGCAGAACACCGGGGAGCTGTTTTTT.